The next 14 T cell receptor beta chains were all read from a single sample in a study of post-analysis software for immune sequencing data. Study outcomes and limitations: Among 5 or 6 TRBV segments more frequent in patients than controls were TRBV5-6, TRBV5-1 and TRBV20-1.

cDNA libraries of TCR beta carried unique molecular identifiers. TCRdb re-called the PCR reads with MiXCR, one entry per CDR3 protein. The data show 650,000 to 900,000 distinct CDR3 sequences, with under 60% seen just once and roughly 5% held by the top ten. No antigen is known for these receptors. The sequenced sample was blood. The receptors derive from a girl aged 5-17 years with multiple sclerosis.

The chain carries TRBV7-9 and TRBJ1-1; D remains ambiguous. In germline, CDR1 is SEHNR, CDR2 FQNEAQ (reference sequence). The V gene lost 7 bases and the J gene lost 6 bases, with 18 bases spanning the gap. This CDR3 contains 14 residues. The CDR3 sequence is CASTEERRAAEAFF. The CDR3, as DNA: TGTGCCAGCACTGAAGAGCGGCGTGCCGCTGAAGCTTTCTTT.

The rearrangement links TRBV9 to TRBJ2-1, with 10 bases identical to TRBD2. After removal of 0 bases from V and 9 bases from J, the junction contained 6 bases not matched to a gene. The length of the CDR3 is 15 residues. The V gene's germline CDR1 is SGDLS and CDR2 YYNGEE. The chain's CDR3 is CASSVASGRAFEQFF. CDR3 in DNA: TGTGCCAGCAGCGTAGCGAGCGGGAGGGCCTTTGAGCAGTTCTTC.

On this clonotype itself: One end of the junction fails to match germline, which may point to a read error. The V and J genes are TRBV29-1 and TRBJ1-1, with a possible D match to TRBD1 (6 bases). The CDR3 is 13 amino acids. CDR1 and CDR2 from the germline V gene are SQVTM and ANQGSEA. DNA for the CDR3: TGCAGCGTTCGGCGGGGGGCGGACACTGGAGCTTTCTTT. This codes for CSVRRGADTGAFF. The full variable domain, with the rest looked up from reference TRBV29-1 and TRBJ1-1, is SAVISQKPSRDICQRGTSLTIQCQVDSQVTMMFWYRQQPGQSLTLIATANQGSEATYESGFVIDKFPISRPNLTFSTLTVSNMSPEDSSIYLCSVRRGADTGAFFGQGTRLTVV.

The CDR3 here is CAWSVQALNEKLFF. In DNA, the CDR3 is TGTGCCTGGAGTGTACAGGCGCTTAATGAAAAACTGTTTTTT. V usage is TRBV30 and J usage is TRBJ1-4, with D perhaps TRBD1 (5 bases). With 0 bases removed from V and 4 bases from J, the gap between germline ends came to 9 bases. CDR1 and CDR2 from the germline V gene are GTSNPN and SVGIG (reference sequence). The CDR3 spans 14 residues.

The CDR3 DNA sequence: TGTGCCAGCAGTCTGCAGGGGCTAGCTCAGGGGAGGTCTGAAGCTTTCTTT. Amino acids: CASSLQGLAQGRSEAFF. This chain connects TRBV28 to TRBJ1-1, with D perhaps TRBD1 (6 bases). V dropped 5 bases and J dropped 6 bases, with 25 bases sitting between them. The length of the CDR3 is 17 residues. Germline CDR1 is MDHEN and CDR2 is SYDVKM. Supplemented by reference TRBV28 and TRBJ1-1, the full variable domain reads DVKVTQSSRYLVKRTGEKVFLECVQDMDHENMFWYRQDPGLGLRLIYFSYDVKMKEKGDIPEGYSVSREKKERFSLILESASTNQTSMYLCASSLQGLAQGRSEAFFGQGTRLTVV.

The chain has TRBV6-2 or TRBV6-3 and TRBJ2-3, with a tentative D call TRBD2 (6 bases). The length of the CDR3 is 18 residues. The V and J ends lost 6 bases and 0 bases respectively, with 22 bases between them. From germline, CDR1 is MNHEY and CDR2 SVGEGT. CDR3 amino acids: CASSPLERARASTDTQYF. The CDR3 DNA sequence: TGTGCCAGCAGCCCCCTGGAGCGGGCACGAGCTAGCACAGATACGCAGTATTTT.

In its sample, this clonotype was seen once. The chain is built from TRBV4-1 and TRBJ1-1; no clear D gene. Germline V lookup: CDR1 MGHRA, CDR2 YSYEKL. Trimming left V 0 bases short and J 8 bases short, with 10 bases between. This CDR3 has 13 residues. CDR3 protein: CASSQDGGFEAFF. In nucleotides, the CDR3 is TGCGCCAGCAGCCAAGACGGTGGATTCGAAGCTTTCTTT.

This clonotype was observed a handful of times. This chain connects TRBV4-3 to TRBJ2-7; no firm D call. This CDR3 contains 14 residues. Germline V lookup: CDR1 LGHNA, CDR2 YSLEER. V was pared by 3 bases and J by 5 bases, with 14 bases between. CDR3 amino acids: CASSHESRTDEQYF. The CDR3 DNA reads TGCGCCAGCAGCCACGAATCCCGGACGGACGAGCAGTACTTC.

The rearrangement uses TRBV7-3 and TRBJ1-1; weak D call: TRBD1 (6 bases). The V end was cut by 4 bases, the J end by 5 bases, with 23 bases between. Germline V lookup: CDR1 SGHTA, CDR2 FQGTGA. This CDR3 region has 17 residues. The CDR3 region has the DNA TGTGCCAGCAGCTCGGACAGACCGGGCCTGATAGGAACTGAAGCTTTCTTT. Protein sequence: CASSSDRPGLIGTEAFF.

The chain joins TRBV6-5 to TRBJ1-5; D not resolved. Germline CDR1 MNHEY, CDR2 SVGAGI. CDR3 length: 14 residues. Deletions cut 2 bases from V and 5 bases from J, with 10 bases between. The CDR3 DNA reads as TGTGCCAGCAGTTACGTGGCAGGTTATCAGCCCCAGCATTTT. It is translated as CASSYVAGYQPQHF.

J is TRBJ2-7 and V is TRBV4-2, with D uncertain. The CDR3 has 13 residues. Trimming shortened V by 4 bases and J by 3 bases, and 10 bases separated the two germline ends. Germline V gene sequence: CDR1 LGHNA, CDR2 YNFKEQ. The CDR3 DNA reads as TGTGCCAGCAGCCTTTGGGAAAACTACGAGCAGTACTTC. It codes for CASSLWENYEQYF.

The chain recombines TRBV7-9 with TRBJ1-2; 10 bases fit TRBD1. Germline trimming cut 4 bases from V and 0 bases from J; bases unmatched to any gene: 8. This CDR3 spans 17 amino acids. The V gene's germline CDR1 is SEHNR and CDR2 FQNEAQ (reference sequence). The CDR3 loop reads CASSSPGQGPANYGYTF. For the CDR3, the DNA is TGTGCCAGCAGCTCCCCGGGACAGGGGCCAGCTAACTATGGCTACACCTTC.

The chain uses TRBV30 and TRBJ1-2; no clear D. V was pared by 4 bases and J by 8 bases, with 14 bases between. CDR3 length: 12 residues. From germline, CDR1 is GTSNPN and CDR2 SVGIG (reference sequence). This chain's CDR3 is CAWNPGPGGYTF. CDR3 in DNA: TGTGCCTGGAACCCCGGACCCGGGGGCTACACCTTC.

This clonotype was seen a few times. For the CDR3, the DNA is TGTGCCAGCAGCCCACGAACTAGCCTAGAACGGGACGAGCAGTACTTC. Translating it yields CASSPRTSLERDEQYF. The gene calls are TRBV9 and TRBJ2-7; tentatively, D is TRBD2 (6 bases). V dropped 4 bases and J dropped 5 bases, with 22 bases sitting between them. Per the germline V gene, CDR1 is SGDLS and CDR2 is YYNGEE. The CDR3 loop spans 16 amino acids.